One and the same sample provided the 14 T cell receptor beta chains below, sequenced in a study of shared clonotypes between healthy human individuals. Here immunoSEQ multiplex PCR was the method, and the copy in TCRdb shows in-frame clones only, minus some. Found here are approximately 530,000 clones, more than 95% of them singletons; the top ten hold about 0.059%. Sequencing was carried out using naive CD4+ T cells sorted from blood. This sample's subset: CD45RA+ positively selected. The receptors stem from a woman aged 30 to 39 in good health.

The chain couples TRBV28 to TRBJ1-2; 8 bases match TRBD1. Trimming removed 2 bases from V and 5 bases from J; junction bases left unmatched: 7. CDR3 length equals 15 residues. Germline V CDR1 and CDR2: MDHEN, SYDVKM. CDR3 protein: CASSLPEGQAYGYTF. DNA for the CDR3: TGTGCCAGCAGTTTACCGGAGGGACAGGCGTATGGCTACACCTTC.

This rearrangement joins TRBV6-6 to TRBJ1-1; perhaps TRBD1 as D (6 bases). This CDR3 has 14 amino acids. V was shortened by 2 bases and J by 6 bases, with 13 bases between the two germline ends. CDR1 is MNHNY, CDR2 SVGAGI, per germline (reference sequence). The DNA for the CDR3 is TGTGCCAGCAGTTACACGGGGGCGGGTGCTGAAGCTTTCTTT. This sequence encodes CASSYTGAGAEAFF.

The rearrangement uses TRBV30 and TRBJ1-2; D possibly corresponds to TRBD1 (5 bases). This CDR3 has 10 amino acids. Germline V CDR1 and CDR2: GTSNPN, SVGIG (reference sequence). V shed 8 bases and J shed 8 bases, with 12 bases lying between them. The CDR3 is CAHQGSGYTF. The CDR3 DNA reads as TGTGCCCATCAGGGTTCCGGCTACACCTTC.

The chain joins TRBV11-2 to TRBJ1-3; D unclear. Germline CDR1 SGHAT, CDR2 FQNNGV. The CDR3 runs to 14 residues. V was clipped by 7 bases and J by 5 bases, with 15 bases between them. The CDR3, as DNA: TGTGCCAGCACTCGGGCAGACCCAAGAAACACCATATATTTT. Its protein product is CASTRADPRNTIYF.

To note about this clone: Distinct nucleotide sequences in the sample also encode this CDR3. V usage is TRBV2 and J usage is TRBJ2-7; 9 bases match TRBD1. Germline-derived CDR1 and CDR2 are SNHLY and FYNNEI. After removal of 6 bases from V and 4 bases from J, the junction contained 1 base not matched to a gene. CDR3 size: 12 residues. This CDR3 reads CASRDRGYEQYF. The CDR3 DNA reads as TGTGCCAGCAGGGACAGGGGATACGAGCAGTACTTC.

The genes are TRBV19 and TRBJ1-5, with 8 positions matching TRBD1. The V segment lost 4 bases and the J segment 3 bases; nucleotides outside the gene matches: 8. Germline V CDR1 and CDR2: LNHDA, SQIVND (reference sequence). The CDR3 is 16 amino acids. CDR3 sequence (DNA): TGTGCCAGTAGTAAATCCGGGACAGGTGTCAATCAGCCCCAGCATTTT. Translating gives CASSKSGTGVNQPQHF.

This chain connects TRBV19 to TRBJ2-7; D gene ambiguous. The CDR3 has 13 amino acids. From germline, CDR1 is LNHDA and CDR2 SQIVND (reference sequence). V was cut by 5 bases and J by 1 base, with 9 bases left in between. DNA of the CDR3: TGTGCCAGTAGTTATGGCGAGTCCTACGAGCAGTACTTC. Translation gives CASSYGESYEQYF. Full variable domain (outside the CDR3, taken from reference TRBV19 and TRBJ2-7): DGGITQSPKYLFRKEGQNVTLSCEQNLNHDAMYWYRQDPGQGLRLIYYSQIVNDFQKGDIAEGYSVSREKKESFPLTVTSAQKNPTAFYLCASSYGESYEQYFGPGTRLTVT.

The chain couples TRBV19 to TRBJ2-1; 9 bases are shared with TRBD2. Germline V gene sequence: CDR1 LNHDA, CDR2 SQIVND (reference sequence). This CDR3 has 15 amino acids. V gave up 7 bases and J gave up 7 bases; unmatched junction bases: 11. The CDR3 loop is CASKVGAGGGNEQFF. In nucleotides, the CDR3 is TGTGCCAGTAAGGTGGGAGCGGGAGGTGGGAATGAGCAGTTCTTC.

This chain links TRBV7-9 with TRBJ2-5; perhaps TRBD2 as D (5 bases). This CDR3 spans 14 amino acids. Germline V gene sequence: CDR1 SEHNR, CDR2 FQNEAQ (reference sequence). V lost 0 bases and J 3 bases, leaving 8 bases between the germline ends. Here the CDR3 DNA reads TGTGCCAGCAGCTTAGCTGCCGGGAAAGAGACCCAGTACTTC. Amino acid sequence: CASSLAAGKETQYF.

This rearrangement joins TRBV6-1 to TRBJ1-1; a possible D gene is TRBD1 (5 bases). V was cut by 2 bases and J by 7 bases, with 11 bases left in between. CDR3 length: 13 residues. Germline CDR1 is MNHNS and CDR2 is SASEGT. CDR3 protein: CASSEHRRGEAFF. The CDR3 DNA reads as TGTGCCAGCAGTGAACACAGAAGGGGTGAAGCTTTCTTT.

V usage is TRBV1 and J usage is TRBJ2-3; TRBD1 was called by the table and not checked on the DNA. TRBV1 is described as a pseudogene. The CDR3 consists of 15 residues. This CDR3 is CTSSPGTGAPDTQYF. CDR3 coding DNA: TGCACCAGCAGCCCCGGGACAGGGGCCCCAGATACGCAGTATTTT.

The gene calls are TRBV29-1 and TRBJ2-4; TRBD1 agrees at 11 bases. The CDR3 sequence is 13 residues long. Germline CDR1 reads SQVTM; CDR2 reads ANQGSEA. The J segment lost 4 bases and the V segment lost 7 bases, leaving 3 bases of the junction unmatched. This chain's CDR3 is CSGGQGVKNIQYF. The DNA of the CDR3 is TGCAGCGGGGGACAGGGGGTAAAAAACATTCAGTACTTC.

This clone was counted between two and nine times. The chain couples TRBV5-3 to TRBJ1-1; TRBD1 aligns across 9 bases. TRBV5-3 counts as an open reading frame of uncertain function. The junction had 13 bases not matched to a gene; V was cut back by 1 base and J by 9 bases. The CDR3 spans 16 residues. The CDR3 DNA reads TGTGCCAGAAGCTTGTTCCCTAGGGACAGGGAGCGGCAAGCTTTCTTT. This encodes CARSLFPRDRERQAFF.

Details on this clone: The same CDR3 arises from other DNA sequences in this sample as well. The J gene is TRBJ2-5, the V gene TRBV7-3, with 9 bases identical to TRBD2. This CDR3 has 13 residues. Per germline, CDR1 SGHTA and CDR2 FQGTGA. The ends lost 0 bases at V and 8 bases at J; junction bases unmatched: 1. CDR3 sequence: CASSLTSGGTQYF. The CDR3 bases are TGTGCCAGCAGCTTAACTAGCGGGGGCACCCAGTACTTC.